The 20 T cell receptor beta chains presented below share a single source sample, sequenced in a study of blood T cell repertoires in COVID-19. Some clones are missing from TCRdb's copy, which holds only in-frame ones; the method was immunoSEQ multiplex PCR. The sample lists about 190,000 clones, 70% to 80% occurring once. Sequenced material: peripheral blood. These receptors all come from a man aged 50 to 59 who had recovered from COVID-19.

V is TRBV18 and J is TRBJ1-1, with D tentatively TRBD1 (5 bases). CDR3 size: 13 residues. Germline V gene sequence: CDR1 KGHSH, CDR2 LQKENI. V was trimmed by 2 bases and J by 3 bases, leaving 7 bases between them. The CDR3 DNA reads as TGTGCCAGCTCACCAGGGGCCGACACTGAAGCTTTCTTT. Residues: CASSPGADTEAFF. Looking up the rest from reference TRBV18 and TRBJ1-1 gives the full variable domain: NAGVMQNPRHLVRRRGQEARLRCSPMKGHSHVYWYRQLPEEGLKFMVYLQKENIIDESGMPKERFSAEFPKEGPSILRIQQVVRGDSAAYFCASSPGADTEAFFGQGTRLTVV.

This CDR3 reads CASSQGLAGGFGNEQFF. The CDR3 region has the DNA TGTGCCAGCAGTCAAGGACTAGCGGGAGGGTTCGGCAATGAGCAGTTCTTC. J is TRBJ2-1 and V is TRBV27, with 15 positions matching TRBD2. CDR1 is MNHEY, CDR2 SMNVEV, per germline (reference sequence). V shed 5 bases, J shed 6 bases, and the junction held 8 bases outside the gene matches. This CDR3 contains 17 residues.

This chain connects TRBV5-1 to TRBJ2-3; 10 bases align to TRBD1. This CDR3 has 17 amino acids. The V segment lost 0 bases and the J segment 2 bases; nucleotides outside the gene matches: 6. Per germline, CDR1 SGHRS and CDR2 YFSETQ. The CDR3 loop is CASSLGGQGGITDTQYF. CDR3 sequence (DNA): TGCGCCAGCAGCTTGGGTGGACAGGGGGGAATCACAGATACGCAGTATTTT.

V and J are TRBV6-6 and TRBJ2-2; the match to TRBD2 covers 11 bases. V shed 7 bases and J 4 bases; nucleotides not matched to a gene: 8. The germline V gene encodes CDR1 MNHNY and CDR2 SVGAGI (reference sequence). The CDR3 runs to 16 residues. CDR3 nucleotides: TGTGCCAGCACCGATAGCGGGAGGGCTAGCACCGGGGAGCTGTTTTTT. Its translation is CASTDSGRASTGELFF.

This clone has a handful of counts. CDR3 coding DNA: TGTGCCAGCAGTTACTCGATTGGGGCGGGCTACACCTTC. Residues: CASSYSIGAGYTF. V usage is TRBV6-5 and J usage is TRBJ1-2; TRBD1 is a possible D gene (5 bases). V was cut by 0 bases and J by 8 bases, with 10 bases left in between. The CDR3 covers 13 residues. Germline V gene sequence: CDR1 MNHEY, CDR2 SVGAGI.

The chain is built from TRBV4-2 and TRBJ2-2; 9 bases map to TRBD2. Losses at the gene ends were 0 bases for V and 0 bases for J; bases not matched to a gene: 2. This CDR3 is built from 17 residues. CDR1 LGHNA and CDR2 YNFKEQ come from the germline V gene. The DNA for the CDR3 is TGTGCCAGCAGCCAAGAGGGCGGGAGGGCGAACACCGGGGAGCTGTTTTTT. Encoded protein: CASSQEGGRANTGELFF.

The chain uses TRBV4-2 and TRBJ1-4; TRBD1 matches 7 bases. Germline lookup yields CDR1 LGHNA and CDR2 YNFKEQ. The CDR3 is 17 residues long. V dropped 2 bases and J dropped 0; count of bases not matched to a gene: 6. CDR3 in DNA: TGTGCCAGCAGCCAACCTCCTGGGACAGCAACTAATGAAAAACTGTTTTTT. It translates to CASSQPPGTATNEKLFF.

The rearrangement joins TRBV7-2 to TRBJ1-1, with unresolved D. Germline assignment: CDR1 SGHTA and CDR2 FQGNSA. This CDR3 comprises 13 residues. V was clipped by 3 bases and J by 5 bases, with 10 bases between them. DNA of the CDR3: TGTGCCAGCAGCTTCACAACGGGAACTGAAGCTTTCTTT. It translates to CASSFTTGTEAFF.

The rearrangement joins TRBV29-1 to TRBJ2-3; D is possibly TRBD1 (7 bases). With 7 bases removed from V and 4 bases from J, the gap between germline ends came to 18 bases. Per germline, CDR1 SQVTM and CDR2 ANQGSEA. The CDR3 extends over 14 amino acids. The CDR3 sequence: CSAGGGVGADTQYF. DNA for the CDR3: TGCAGCGCCGGAGGGGGCGTTGGTGCAGATACGCAGTATTTT.

V is TRBV19 and J is TRBJ2-7, with a tentative D call TRBD1 (6 bases). Trimming took off 2 bases at V and 3 bases at J, with 8 bases between the two ends. The CDR3 spans 13 residues. Per germline, CDR1 LNHDA and CDR2 SQIVND (reference sequence). Here the CDR3 reads CASSIRTDYEQYF. The CDR3 DNA reads as TGTGCCAGTAGTATACGGACAGACTACGAGCAGTACTTC.

The chain couples TRBV3-1 (or the pseudogene TRBV3-2) to TRBJ2-1; the match to TRBD2 covers 10 bases. This CDR3 comprises 17 residues. With 4 bases clipped from V and 2 bases from J, the junction kept 8 bases outside the gene matches. Germline V gene lookup returns CDR1 LGHDT and CDR2 YNNKEL (reference sequence). CDR3 amino acids: CASSPGLAEIPYNEQFF. CDR3 nucleotides: TGTGCCAGCAGCCCCGGACTAGCGGAAATTCCCTACAATGAGCAGTTCTTC.

This clone was counted ten times or more. CDR3 sequence reads: CASSQDLVSYNEQFF. The CDR3 DNA is TGTGCCAGCAGCCAAGACTTAGTCTCCTACAATGAGCAGTTCTTC. The chain employs TRBV3-1 (or the pseudogene TRBV3-2) and TRBJ2-1; D unclear. Trimming removed 0 bases at V and 0 bases at J, with 6 bases between. There are 15 residues in the CDR3. CDR1 LGHDT and CDR2 YNNKEL come from the germline V gene (reference sequence).

The CDR3 is CASSFSGTDTQYF. The CDR3 DNA follows: TGTGCCAGCAGCTTCTCGGGGACAGATACGCAGTATTTT. The V and J genes are TRBV5-6 and TRBJ2-3, with a possible D match to TRBD2 (5 bases). The V gene's germline CDR1 is SGHDT and CDR2 YYEEEE. This CDR3 comprises 13 residues. Trimming shortened V by 2 bases and J by 3 bases, and 7 bases separated the two germline ends.

The gene calls are TRBV5-1 and TRBJ2-1; D is unresolved. V lost 0 bases to trimming and J lost 2 bases, with 12 bases between them. This CDR3 region has 16 residues. Germline V gives CDR1 SGHRS, CDR2 YFSETQ. The CDR3 here is CASSLAPQAPYNEQFF. The CDR3, as DNA: TGCGCCAGCAGCTTGGCTCCCCAAGCCCCCTACAATGAGCAGTTCTTC.

This clone was counted between two and nine times. This chain joins TRBV28 and TRBJ1-2, with unresolved D. The CDR3 covers 12 residues. Deletions cut 2 bases from V and 8 bases from J, with 9 bases between. The V gene's germline CDR1 is MDHEN and CDR2 SYDVKM. The CDR3 region is CASSLGGWGYTF. The CDR3 DNA sequence: TGTGCCAGCAGTTTAGGCGGGTGGGGCTACACCTTC.

The chain employs TRBV3-1 (or the pseudogene TRBV3-2) and TRBJ2-6, with 9 bases matching TRBD2. Trimming took 8 bases from V and 0 from J; bases not matched to a gene: 8. The CDR3 is made up of 17 amino acids. The germline gives CDR1 LGHDT, CDR2 YNNKEL (reference sequence). The CDR3, as DNA: TGTGCCAGCTATCCGACTAGCGGAACCTCTGGGGCCAACGTCCTGACTTTC. Protein: CASYPTSGTSGANVLTF.

This chain uses TRBV6-5 with TRBJ1-4, with D hard to call. The V gene lost 5 bases and the J gene lost 0 bases, with 10 bases spanning the gap. Germline values: CDR1 MNHEY, CDR2 SVGAGI. The CDR3 has 15 residues. The CDR3 DNA reads TGTGCCAGCAGTCCCGCTTCGGCAACTAATGAAAAACTGTTTTTT. As protein: CASSPASATNEKLFF.

V is TRBV19 and J is TRBJ2-1; D is perhaps TRBD2 (6 bases). CDR1 is LNHDA and CDR2 is SQIVND in the germline V gene (reference sequence). The CDR3 is 14 amino acids. With 4 bases removed from V and 5 bases from J, the gap between germline ends came to 12 bases. This CDR3 reads CASSTGRLNNEQFF. Here the CDR3 DNA reads TGTGCCAGTAGTACAGGGAGGCTCAACAATGAGCAGTTCTTC.

This chain uses TRBV27 with TRBJ1-6; D call uncertain. The CDR3 has 16 amino acids. Per the germline V gene, CDR1 is MNHEY and CDR2 is SMNVEV (reference sequence). The V and J ends lost 4 bases and 0 bases respectively, with 10 bases between them. CDR3: CASSSPASSYNSPLHF. CDR3 sequence (DNA): TGTGCCAGCAGTTCCCCCGCGAGCTCCTATAATTCACCCCTCCACTTT.

The chain joins TRBV7-2 to TRBJ2-3; D call uncertain. CDR1 and CDR2 from the germline V gene are SGHTA and FQGNSA. Trimming took 5 bases from V and 0 from J, leaving 24 bases between them. This CDR3 contains 19 residues. The CDR3 bases are TGTGCCAGCAGCCGGAACAAACCAACAGATTACACTAGCACAGATACGCAGTATTTT. Translated: CASSRNKPTDYTSTDTQYF.